These 27 T cell receptor beta chains share one sample of origin, sequenced in a study of blood T cell repertoires in COVID-19. The method was immunoSEQ multiplex PCR; TCRdb's version includes in-frame clones alone and lacks a portion of them. The table includes roughly 110,000 clones, 85% to 90% detected once. Material for sequencing was peripheral blood. All receptors derive from a woman in her fifties or sixties with acute or convalescent COVID-19.

This chain joins TRBV29-1 and TRBJ2-4; TRBD2 might be the D (5 bases). CDR1 and CDR2 (germline): SQVTM, ANQGSEA. V was cut by 4 bases and J by 2 bases, with 15 bases left in between. This CDR3 has 15 amino acids. The DNA of the CDR3 is TGCAGCGTTGGGATACCAGGAGGATCCAAAAACATTCAGTACTTC. Amino acid sequence: CSVGIPGGSKNIQYF. The entire variable domain, with the rest obtained from reference TRBV29-1 and TRBJ2-4, is as follows: SAVISQKPSRDICQRGTSLTIQCQVDSQVTMMFWYRQQPGQSLTLIATANQGSEATYESGFVIDKFPISRPNLTFSTLTVSNMSPEDSSIYLCSVGIPGGSKNIQYFGAGTRLSVL.

This rearrangement joins TRBV27 to TRBJ2-3, with 9 positions matching TRBD2. This CDR3 is 13 amino acids long. Looked up from germline, CDR1 is MNHEY and CDR2 is SMNVEV (reference sequence). V trimming: 6 bases; J trimming: 5 bases; junction bases outside the gene matches: 3. CDR3 sequence (DNA): TGTGCCAGCAGAGTACTAGCGGGAGATACGCAGTATTTT. It encodes CASRVLAGDTQYF.

The chain joins TRBV5-5 to TRBJ2-7, with TRBD2 as a possible D gene (6 bases). V dropped 1 base and J dropped 4 bases, with 18 bases sitting between them. The CDR3 has 16 amino acids. CDR1 and CDR2 from the germline V gene are SGHKS and YYEKEE (reference sequence). This CDR3 reads CASSLMVGSARYEQYF. The CDR3 bases are TGTGCCAGCAGCTTGATGGTCGGGAGTGCTCGGTACGAGCAGTACTTC.

The gene calls are TRBV7-9 and TRBJ1-1; TRBD1 matches at 7 bases. The CDR3 length is 15 residues. The V gene's germline CDR1 is SEHNR and CDR2 FQNEAQ (reference sequence). The J segment lost 5 bases and the V segment lost 0 bases, leaving 6 bases of the junction unmatched. CDR3 DNA sequence: TGTGCCAGCAGCTTAGCGGCAGGGGACAGAACTGAAGCTTTCTTT. Amino acids: CASSLAAGDRTEAFF.

The CDR3 loop reads CASSEDRVTEAFF. In DNA, the CDR3 is TGTGCCAGCAGTGAGGACAGGGTCACTGAAGCTTTCTTT. This chain connects TRBV6-1 to TRBJ1-1; 8 bases match TRBD1. The CDR3 extends over 13 amino acids. The germline V gene has CDR1 MNHNS and CDR2 SASEGT. The trim removed 3 bases at V and 4 bases at J, leaving 1 base unmatched.

The gene calls are TRBV6-5 and TRBJ1-4, with no clear D. Per the germline V gene, CDR1 is MNHEY and CDR2 is SVGAGI. Trimming stripped 5 bases from V and 3 bases from J, with 13 bases between. The CDR3 runs 15 residues. CDR3: CASSPRGGANEKLFF. CDR3 nucleotides: TGTGCCAGCAGTCCCCGGGGAGGAGCTAATGAAAAACTGTTTTTT.

The V call is TRBV21-1, the J call TRBJ1-2. TRBV21-1 is flagged as a pseudogene. The CDR3 has 13 residues. The DNA of the CDR3 is TGTGCCAGCAGCAAAGTCTCCGTAGTACGATACACCTTC. This translates into CASSKVSVVRYTF.

The chain links TRBV4-3 to TRBJ1-2; maybe TRBD1 (6 bases). This CDR3 contains 17 residues. Per the germline V gene, CDR1 is LGHNA and CDR2 is YSLEER. Trimming removed 4 bases at V and 5 bases at J, with 23 bases between. The CDR3 nucleotides are TGCGCCAGCAGCCCCGGGACAAGGGGTCCGGAGGATTATGGCTACACCTTC. This gives the protein CASSPGTRGPEDYGYTF.

V is TRBV5-1 and J is TRBJ1-1; 11 bases align to TRBD1. The CDR3 has 14 amino acids. Germline V gene sequence: CDR1 SGHRS, CDR2 YFSETQ. V trimming: 4 bases; J trimming: 5 bases; junction bases outside the gene matches: 4. CDR3 in DNA: TGCGCCAGCAGCGGACAGGGGGCTCGGACTGAAGCTTTCTTT. As protein: CASSGQGARTEAFF.

As concerns this clone: This sample includes further DNA sequences coding for the same CDR3. V and J are TRBV27 and TRBJ1-2; D might be TRBD1 (5 bases). The germline V and J ends were trimmed by 6 bases and 5 bases, with 10 bases remaining between them. The CDR3 extends over 12 amino acids. CDR1 MNHEY and CDR2 SMNVEV come from the germline V gene (reference sequence). The CDR3 DNA follows: TGTGCCAGCAGCTCCGGGGGGTATGGCTACACCTTC. Amino acids: CASSSGGYGYTF.

The gene calls are TRBV18 and TRBJ2-1; D not certain. V was trimmed by 3 bases and J by 9 bases, leaving 12 bases between them. This CDR3 contains 13 residues. Looked up from germline, CDR1 is KGHSH and CDR2 is LQKENI. This CDR3 reads CASSPYLGGEQFF. Here the CDR3 DNA reads TGTGCCAGCTCACCCTACCTTGGTGGTGAGCAGTTCTTC.

This chain uses TRBV6-2 or TRBV6-3 with TRBJ1-2; D possibly corresponds to TRBD1 (5 bases). V was cut by 2 bases and J by 4 bases, with 11 bases left in between. The CDR3 is made up of 14 amino acids. Looked up from germline, CDR1 is MNHEY and CDR2 is SVGEGT. CDR3 in amino acids: CASSYAGTFYGYTF. DNA of the CDR3: TGTGCCAGCAGTTACGCTGGGACTTTCTATGGCTACACCTTC.

This clone has more than one count but fewer than ten. This chain joins TRBV4-3 and TRBJ1-5; unclear D gene. Per germline, CDR1 LGHNA and CDR2 YSLEER. V shed 0 bases and J shed 4 bases, with 4 bases lying between them. The CDR3 is made up of 13 amino acids. This chain's CDR3 is CASSQDINQPQHF. The CDR3 coding sequence is TGCGCCAGCAGCCAAGACATTAATCAGCCCCAGCATTTT.

This clone has only one observation. The J gene is TRBJ2-2, the V gene TRBV11-2; 7 bases match TRBD2. Germline CDR1 is SGHAT and CDR2 is FQNNGV. The CDR3 is 16 amino acids. The V and J ends lost 5 bases and 4 bases, in that order; junction bases with no gene match: 10. The DNA for the CDR3 is TGTGCCAGCAGCACCCAACTAGCGAGCACCACCGGGGAGCTGTTTTTT. Its translation: CASSTQLASTTGELFF.

The V gene is TRBV30, the J gene TRBJ2-7, with a tentative D call TRBD1 (5 bases). Per germline, CDR1 GTSNPN and CDR2 SVGIG (reference sequence). V was pared by 5 bases and J by 4 bases, with 9 bases between. The CDR3 spans 11 residues. CDR3 bases: TGTGCCTGGTTAACAGGATACGAGCAGTACTTC. Protein: CAWLTGYEQYF.

The V gene is TRBV9, the J gene TRBJ2-5, with 8 bases matching TRBD2. The germline gives CDR1 SGDLS, CDR2 YYNGEE. The V and J ends lost 3 bases and 5 bases, in that order; junction bases with no gene match: 24. The CDR3 runs to 20 residues. The DNA of the CDR3 is TGTGCCAGCAGCGCTAAGCAGGACCTGTTGTCCCCGGGGGGGCTGGAGACCCAGTACTTC. Translating it yields CASSAKQDLLSPGGLETQYF.

V is TRBV6-2 or TRBV6-3 and J is TRBJ1-5; D is ambiguous. This CDR3 has 14 amino acids. V was cut by 0 bases and J by 2 bases, with 5 bases left in between. Germline CDR1 and CDR2: MNHEY and SVGEGT. The CDR3 region has the DNA TGTGCCAGCAGTTACTCGCCGGGCAATCAGCCCCAGCATTTT. Encoded protein: CASSYSPGNQPQHF.

The J gene is TRBJ2-1, the V gene TRBV2; no reliable D call. CDR3 length: 14 residues. From germline, CDR1 is SNHLY and CDR2 FYNNEI. V was cut by 4 bases and J by 0 bases, with 7 bases left in between. The CDR3 nucleotides read TGTGCCAGCAGTGTAAGGAGCTCCTACAATGAGCAGTTCTTC. Encoded protein: CASSVRSSYNEQFF.

This clone was detected once. The chain couples TRBV9 to TRBJ2-1; 11 positions match TRBD2. CDR3 length: 16 amino acids. Germline V CDR1 and CDR2: SGDLS, YYNGEE. V lost 7 bases and J lost 4; bases outside the gene matches: 10. The CDR3 nucleotides read TGTGCCAGCGGACCCCCCGGGACTAGCGGATACAATGAGCAGTTCTTC. Its translation is CASGPPGTSGYNEQFF.

V and J are TRBV19 and TRBJ1-2, with no clear D. This CDR3 has 12 residues. Germline assignment: CDR1 LNHDA and CDR2 SQIVND (reference sequence). With 7 bases removed from V and 8 bases from J, the gap between germline ends came to 14 bases. CDR3 nucleotides: TGTGCCAGTACCCTAGCCACCGGGGGCTACACCTTC. Translating gives CASTLATGGYTF.

This chain links TRBV7-9 with TRBJ2-5; 7 bases match TRBD1. This CDR3 is built from 14 residues. Trimming at V came to 1 base and at J to 2 bases, leaving 1 base not matched to a gene. The germline V gene has CDR1 SEHNR and CDR2 FQNEAQ (reference sequence). The CDR3 here is CASSLEGQQETQYF. CDR3 DNA sequence: TGTGCCAGCAGCTTAGAGGGACAGCAAGAGACCCAGTACTTC.

The chain has TRBV6-1 and TRBJ2-7, with D possibly TRBD2 on 6 matching bases. The CDR3 consists of 13 residues. Trimming stripped 3 bases from V and 2 bases from J, with 8 bases between. CDR1 MNHNS and CDR2 SASEGT come from the germline V gene. CDR3 residues: CASSEWGAYEQYF. The CDR3, as DNA: TGTGCCAGCAGTGAGTGGGGGGCCTACGAGCAGTACTTC.

This clone was recorded a few times. The rearrangement joins TRBV7-2 to TRBJ2-7; TRBD2 might be the D (5 bases). The CDR3 spans 12 residues. V lost 4 bases, J lost 6 bases, and 10 bases lay in between. Germline V gene lookup returns CDR1 SGHTA and CDR2 FQGNSA. The CDR3 bases are TGTGCCAGCAGCTACCCTGCGGGCGAGCAGTACTTC. This gives the protein CASSYPAGEQYF.

The rearrangement joins TRBV10-3 to TRBJ2-2, with D possibly being TRBD2 (5 bases). V lost 4 bases and J lost 0, with 21 bases in between. Germline V CDR1 and CDR2: ENHRY, SYGVKD. The CDR3 is 19 residues long. In nucleotides, the CDR3 is TGTGCCATCAGTGTCTATCCACTAACTACGGGATCGAACACCGGGGAGCTGTTTTTT. It encodes CAISVYPLTTGSNTGELFF.

The chain uses TRBV12-3 or TRBV12-4 and TRBJ1-1; tentatively, D is TRBD1 (6 bases). The CDR3 has 12 amino acids. V was cut by 7 bases and J by 5 bases, with 11 bases left in between. CDR3 sequence: CASTVTGTEAFF. The CDR3 DNA sequence: TGTGCCAGCACCGTTACAGGGACTGAAGCTTTCTTT.

V and J are TRBV11-1 and TRBJ2-3, with TRBD1 matching 7 bases. Germline lookup yields CDR1 SGHAT and CDR2 FQDESV (reference sequence). V lost 1 base, J lost 0 bases, and 1 base stayed unmatched. This CDR3 is built from 15 residues. CDR3 sequence reads: CASSLEGASTDTQYF. DNA for the CDR3: TGTGCCAGCAGCTTAGAGGGGGCTAGCACAGATACGCAGTATTTT. Looking up the rest from reference TRBV11-1 and TRBJ2-3 gives the full variable domain: EAEVAQSPRYKITEKSQAVAFWCDPISGHATLYWYRQILGQGPELLVQFQDESVVDDSQLPKDRFSAERLKGVDSTLKIQPAELGDSAMYLCASSLEGASTDTQYFGPGTRLTVL.

The chain joins TRBV6-2 or TRBV6-3 to TRBJ1-1, with 7 bases matching TRBD1. The V gene end was trimmed by 2 bases and the J gene end by 0 bases; junction bases not matched to a gene: 9. Looked up from germline, CDR1 is MNHEY and CDR2 is SVGEGT. The CDR3 covers 17 residues. DNA for the CDR3: TGTGCCAGCAGTTACGAGGGACAGTTAATCATGAACACTGAAGCTTTCTTT. The encoded protein is CASSYEGQLIMNTEAFF.